This paragraph covers one T cell receptor (beta chain) sequence. The antigen is not known. This entry comes from a study of a mutant IDH1 vaccine in newly diagnosed glioma. About the research overall: Administration of eight vaccinations to patients took place in weeks 1, 3, 5, 7, 11, 15, 19, 23. Those enrolled had earlier been treated with radiotherapy, temozolomide, or both, mostly both.

CDR3 size: 14 residues. J lost 0 bases, V lost 9 bases, and 3 bases had no gene match. The germline V gene encodes CDR1 SNHLY and CDR2 FYNNEI. TCRdb keeps only in-frame clones here, not all; method: immunoSEQ multiplex PCR. Of almost 30,000 clones in the sample, roughly 87% were seen once. Regarding time point: week 5, during vaccination. Topical imiquimod was applied with each vaccine dose, which held 300 ug of mutant IDH1 20-mer peptide. J is TRBJ1-3 and V is TRBV2, with 9 bases lining up with TRBD1. The source is a woman aged 40 to 50 with glioma. Some clones in this sample may be carry-over from other donors' samples. The material sequenced was peripheral blood mononuclear cells (PBMCs), taken from a glioma patient whose treatment included an IDH1 peptide vaccine. CDR3 sequence: CARGQGRSGNTIYF. The DNA for the CDR3 is TGTGCCAGGGGACAGGGCCGCTCTGGAAACACCATATATTTT.